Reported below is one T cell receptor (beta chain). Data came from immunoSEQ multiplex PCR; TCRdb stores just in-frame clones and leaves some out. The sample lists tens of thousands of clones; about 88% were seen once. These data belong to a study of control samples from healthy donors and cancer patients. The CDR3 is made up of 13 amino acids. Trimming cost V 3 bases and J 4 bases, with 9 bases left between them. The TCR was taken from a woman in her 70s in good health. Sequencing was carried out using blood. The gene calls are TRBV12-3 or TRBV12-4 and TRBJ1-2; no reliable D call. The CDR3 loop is CASSLDGSYGYTF. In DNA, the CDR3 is TGTGCCAGCAGTTTGGACGGATCCTATGGCTACACCTTC.